This T cell receptor beta chain comes out of a study of CD8+CD57+ T cells in acquired aplastic anemia. Study-wide findings and caveats: CD8+ Simpson's diversity did not differ significantly between patients and controls. There were roughly 28 CD8+ CDR3 sequences that occurred in both patients and controls.

CDR1 is LNHDA, CDR2 SQIVND, per germline (reference sequence). The CDR3 has 13 amino acids. Trimming removed 5 bases at V and 0 bases at J, with 8 bases between. Previously, flow cytometry had revealed CD8+CD57+ cell expansion in the patients chosen for sequencing. Among the patients, all had severe acquired aplastic anemia. Blood samples were obtained from patients who had received no prior therapy. Comment on this clonotype: Its antigen is not identified.

According to the study, genomic DNA was the template for TCR beta VDJ and CDR3 profiling. TCRdb reprocessed the reads via MiXCR and lists one record per CDR3 protein. Here the sample spans roughly 220,000 distinct CDR3 sequences, 55% to 65% being singletons. Material: sorted CD4+, CD8+, or CD8+CD57+ T cells (not recorded which) from PBMCs. The rearrangement links TRBV19 to TRBJ2-7; D gene ambiguous. This clonotype was obtained from a human donor with aplastic anemia. The CDR3: CASSWTVSYEQYF. DNA of the CDR3: TGTGCCAGTAGTTGGACGGTCTCCTACGAGCAGTACTTC.